Here is one T cell receptor beta chain with its context. Patients of the Seattle cohort, enrolled during active infection, were followed longitudinally. This sample was taken from a study of blood T cell repertoires in COVID-19. As for the study in general: Sites in the United States, Italy and Spain provided acute and convalescent COVID-19 samples.

Clones were sequenced by immunoSEQ multiplex PCR, and TCRdb holds only the in-frame ones, with some missing. The sample consists of 200,000 to 300,000 clones, about 87% of them appearing once. This CDR3 spans 19 amino acids. Sequencing was done on a sample of peripheral blood. The rearrangement joins TRBV21-1 to TRBJ1-5; TRBD1 was called by the table and not checked on the DNA. TRBV21-1 is an annotated pseudogene. The TCR comes from a woman aged 55-70 years with COVID-19, enrolled during active disease. In DNA, the CDR3 is TGTGCCAGCAGCAAGGAACGACAGGGAACGAGGTCCCCCAATCAGCCCCAGCATTTT. The encoded protein is CASSKERQGTRSPNQPQHF.